These 20 T cell receptor beta chains share one sample of origin, sequenced in a study of neurological immune-mediated disorders. TCRdb reanalysed the 5' RACE reads using MiXCR and keeps one entry per CDR3 protein. This sample has nearly 45,000 distinct CDR3 sequences, with over 9.5% found just once. Sequencing used PBMCs. Receptor source: a female donor in good health.

This clonotype was seen many times. J is TRBJ2-1 and V is TRBV2; 8 positions match TRBD2. The CDR3 runs to 14 residues. V was pared by 6 bases and J by 9 bases, with 10 bases of the junction left unmatched. Per the germline V gene, CDR1 is SNHLY and CDR2 is FYNNEI. CDR3: CASRGTRSGGEQFF. DNA of the CDR3: TGTGCCAGCAGAGGGACTAGGAGTGGCGGTGAGCAGTTCTTC.

The chain employs TRBV24-1 and TRBJ2-3; the D gene is possibly TRBD1 (6 bases). The CDR3 has 15 residues. Germline CDR1 KGHDR, CDR2 SFDVKD. V lost 4 bases to trimming and J lost 5 bases, with 15 bases between them. The CDR3 bases are TGTGCCACCAGTGAGGGGACACTAATGCAAGATACGCAGTATTTT. This gives the protein CATSEGTLMQDTQYF.

This clonotype was counted at least ten times. This chain connects TRBV7-8 to TRBJ2-7; 9 bases map to TRBD1. The CDR3 sequence is 17 residues long. Looked up from germline, CDR1 is SGHVS and CDR2 is FQNEAQ. The junction had 12 bases not matched to a gene; V was cut back by 5 bases and J by 1 base. DNA of the CDR3: TGTGCCAGCAGCCCCCCCGGACTCGGGACAGGGTCCTACGAGCAGTACTTC. It is translated as CASSPPGLGTGSYEQYF.

This clonotype has at least ten counts. The chain joins TRBV6-1 to TRBJ2-1, with D uncertain. The CDR3 is 14 amino acids. Germline V gene sequence: CDR1 MNHNS, CDR2 SASEGT. Trimming took off 4 bases at V and 2 bases at J, with 9 bases between the two ends. The DNA for the CDR3 is TGTGCCAGCAGTGTGGTGGGAACCTACAATGAGCAGTTCTTC. It codes for CASSVVGTYNEQFF.

This clonotype was observed at least ten times. The chain joins TRBV6-5 to TRBJ1-5; TRBD1 is a possible D gene (5 bases). The CDR3 extends over 14 amino acids. The germline V and J ends were trimmed by 4 bases and 6 bases, with 13 bases remaining between them. From germline, CDR1 is MNHEY and CDR2 SVGAGI. This CDR3 reads CASSFRERGQPQHF. The CDR3, as DNA: TGTGCCAGCAGTTTCAGGGAAAGAGGTCAGCCCCAGCATTTT.

There are many counts of this clonotype. This rearrangement joins TRBV25-1 to TRBJ2-1; 10 bases are a match to TRBD2. The germline V gene has CDR1 MGHDK and CDR2 SYGVNS. With 8 bases clipped from V and 7 bases from J, the junction kept 8 bases outside the gene matches. This CDR3 has 14 residues. For the CDR3, the DNA is TGTGCCAGCGGGGTAGCGGGAGGTCGGAATGAGCAGTTCTTC. Its protein product is CASGVAGGRNEQFF.

The chain recombines TRBV5-1 with TRBJ1-2; TRBD1 might be the D (5 bases). The CDR3 has 15 residues. The V gene's germline CDR1 is SGHRS and CDR2 YFSETQ. Trimming stripped 6 bases from V and 4 bases from J, with 19 bases between. The CDR3 region is CASIPTRGAGYGYTF. For the CDR3, the DNA is TGCGCCAGCATCCCCACCCGTGGGGCGGGCTATGGCTACACCTTC.

This clonotype has at least ten counts. The J gene is TRBJ1-2, the V gene TRBV21-1; the DNA was not used to check the table's D call, TRBD1. TRBV21-1 has pseudogene status. The CDR3 extends over 16 amino acids. This CDR3 is CASPGTGRPINYGYTF. CDR3 sequence (DNA): TGTGCCAGCCCCGGGACAGGCCGCCCAATTAACTATGGCTACACCTTC.

This clonotype was recorded at least ten times. V is TRBV5-1 and J is TRBJ2-1, with D maybe TRBD2 (6 bases). V shed 4 bases and J shed 7 bases, with 18 bases lying between them. Germline V CDR1 and CDR2: SGHRS, YFSETQ. The CDR3 has 15 amino acids. Here the CDR3 reads CASSRISGTVNEQFF. CDR3 sequence (DNA): TGCGCCAGCAGCAGAATTAGCGGAACAGTAAATGAGCAGTTCTTC.

As to this clonotype: This could be a read error, since a much larger clone is one nucleotide away. The V and J genes are TRBV20-1 and TRBJ1-5, with 8 bases identical to TRBD1. The J segment lost 3 bases and the V segment lost 5 bases, leaving 6 bases of the junction unmatched. CDR1 and CDR2 from the germline V gene are DFQATT and SNEGSKA (reference sequence). This CDR3 region has 14 residues. The CDR3 loop is CSAGTGVVNQPQHF. The CDR3 DNA reads TGCAGTGCTGGGACAGGCGTAGTCAATCAGCCCCAGCATTTT.

Ten or more counts support this clonotype. The chain carries TRBV5-1 and TRBJ1-1; D is perhaps TRBD1 (5 bases). This CDR3 has 12 residues. The V gene lost 4 bases and the J gene lost 10 bases, with 14 bases spanning the gap. Germline CDR1 is SGHRS and CDR2 is YFSETQ. In DNA, the CDR3 is TGCGCCAGCAGCCTACCTAGGGGCCGAGCTTTCTTT. It is translated as CASSLPRGRAFF.

This clonotype was seen many times. The DNA of the CDR3 is TGTGCCAGCAGCCCCCGGGACAGGGGCCACGAGCAGTACTTC. It codes for CASSPRDRGHEQYF. The J gene is TRBJ2-7, the V gene TRBV7-8; 10 nucleotides match TRBD1. In germline, CDR1 is SGHVS, CDR2 FQNEAQ. The CDR3 has 14 amino acids. Trimming took 5 bases from V and 5 from J; bases not matched to a gene: 6.

Many counts were recorded for this clonotype. The J gene is TRBJ2-7, the V gene TRBV7-2, with no clear D. Germline CDR1 SGHTA, CDR2 FQGNSA. Trimming removed 4 bases at V and 0 bases at J, with 7 bases between. The length of the CDR3 is 13 residues. The CDR3 sequence: CASSSSASYEQYF. The CDR3 DNA sequence: TGTGCCAGCAGCTCCTCGGCCTCCTACGAGCAGTACTTC.

This clonotype was detected ten times or more. V and J are TRBV5-1 and TRBJ2-7, with a possible D match to TRBD2 (7 bases). V lost 5 bases, J lost 6 bases, and 21 bases lay in between. This CDR3 region has 15 residues. Per germline, CDR1 SGHRS and CDR2 YFSETQ. The CDR3 is CASSSGGGGTGEQYF. The CDR3 nucleotides are TGCGCCAGCAGTTCCGGGGGAGGGGGTACAGGCGAGCAGTACTTC. Using reference TRBV5-1 and TRBJ2-7 for the parts outside the CDR3, the full variable domain is KAGVTQTPRYLIKTRGQQVTLSCSPISGHRSVSWYQQTPGQGLQFLFEYFSETQRNKGNFPGRFSGRQFSNSRSEMNVSTLELGDSALYLCASSSGGGGTGEQYFGPGTRLTVT.

This clonotype was recorded a few times. The rearrangement joins TRBV5-6 to TRBJ2-1; D remains ambiguous. The V gene's germline CDR1 is SGHDT and CDR2 YYEEEE. The CDR3 consists of 15 residues. V was pared by 4 bases and J by 3 bases, with 14 bases between. The CDR3 DNA sequence: TGTGCCAGCAGCGTTCGGCGGACCCTCTACAATGAGCAGTTCTTC. This translates into CASSVRRTLYNEQFF.

This clonotype was seen repeatedly, ten times or more. The DNA for the CDR3 is TGCAGTGCTAGAGATACGAGGGGGCGCCTCTACGAGCAGTACTTC. Protein product: CSARDTRGRLYEQYF. This chain uses TRBV20-1 with TRBJ2-7; 7 bases are shared with TRBD1. V shed 0 bases, J shed 3 bases, and the junction held 8 bases outside the gene matches. From germline, CDR1 is DFQATT and CDR2 SNEGSKA (reference sequence). This CDR3 region has 15 residues.

The sample holds many counts of this clonotype. The CDR3 region is CASSQFNSGSSYNEQFF. The DNA for the CDR3 is TGTGCCAGCAGTCAATTCAATAGCGGGAGCTCCTACAATGAGCAGTTCTTC. The chain has TRBV6-6 and TRBJ2-1; 9 nucleotides agree with TRBD2. The CDR3 is 17 amino acids. In germline, CDR1 is MNHNY, CDR2 SVGAGI (reference sequence). The ends lost 5 bases at V and 0 bases at J; junction bases unmatched: 8.

In this sample, this clonotype turned up many times. The chain links TRBV27 to TRBJ2-1; TRBD1 matches 9 bases. The CDR3 is 15 residues long. In germline, CDR1 is MNHEY, CDR2 SMNVEV (reference sequence). V dropped 4 bases and J dropped 8; count of bases not matched to a gene: 9. In nucleotides, the CDR3 is TGTGCCAGCAGTTCACCGGGACAGGGAACATATGAGCAGTTCTTC. Its translation is CASSSPGQGTYEQFF.

This clonotype was counted at least ten times. This rearrangement joins TRBV5-1 to TRBJ2-5; D gene unclear. Germline V gives CDR1 SGHRS, CDR2 YFSETQ. CDR3 length: 12 residues. Trimming pared 4 bases from V and 4 bases from J, leaving 8 bases between. CDR3 DNA: TGCGCCAGCAGCGAGATCGGAGAGACCCAGTACTTC. Its protein product is CASSEIGETQYF.

This clonotype was counted many times. The chain carries TRBV29-1 and TRBJ2-1; tentative D call: TRBD2 (6 bases). CDR1 is SQVTM and CDR2 is ANQGSEA in the germline V gene. This CDR3 spans 15 amino acids. V was cut by 6 bases and J by 0 bases, with 15 bases left in between. As DNA, the CDR3 is TGCAGCGTGCCTGGGGGGTTCAGCTCCTACAATGAGCAGTTCTTC. Protein: CSVPGGFSSYNEQFF.